This TCR beta chain was profiled in a study of blood T cell repertoires in COVID-19 (dated by TCRdb to about 2020). At the level of the whole study: Samples covering the acute and convalescent phases of COVID-19 were provided by collaborators in the United States, Italy and Spain. The prospective study material was composed of cDNA or gDNA derived from T cells, B-cell-depleted T cells, or PBMCs. The dataset comprised deeply sampled blood TCRbeta repertoires from subjects exposed to, actively infected with, or recovered from COVID-19. The repertoires were made available in a free public database intended to serve as a resource for research on the immune response to SARS-CoV-2. The samples were drawn from the first 160 participants of the ongoing ImmuneRACE study and from 1,254 subjects provided by 6 global collaborators. Sample metadata almost always included a de-identified subject ID, COVID-19 status, age in years and sex. Where available, HLA class I and class II types were taken from metadata supplied by the sample provider and were not determined by assay-based typing.

This clone is a singleton in its sample. Its target antigen remains unknown. One base away there is no much larger clone; base qualities are not given. Points the paper makes about the study in general: Clinical and demographic metadata were provided uncurated, with the amount varying by source and participant.

Whole blood was collected in K2EDTA tubes by collaborating institutions according to the institutions' own protocols. Collaborator samples were shipped for TCRbeta analysis as frozen whole blood, isolated PBMCs, or DNA extracted from either sample type. TCRbeta CDR3 regions were amplified from genomic DNA using the immunoSEQ Assay, a bias-controlled multiplex PCR. Processing in the source paper ran as follows. The number of nucleated cells in each sample was estimated by amplification of reference gene primers within the assay. To quantify the absolute abundance of each unique TCRbeta CDR3 rearrangement, sequence reads were collapsed and filtered. For each sample, productive Simpson clonality was calculated as the square root of Simpson's diversity index across productive rearrangements. TCRdb's version of the immuneACCESS table is confined to in-frame rearrangements and falls short of the full clone set. An unresolved V gene accounts for under half of the shortfall where checked; the remainder is of unknown origin. That table supplies the V and J calls and clone size; D and trimming were determined from the DNA. This sample holds 150,000 to 200,000 clones; about 80% were observed only once. Approximately 2% of the sample is taken by the ten largest.

The germline V gene yields MNHEY for CDR1 and SVGAGI for CDR2. The CDR3 runs 15 residues from the cysteine to the phenylalanine. Here the CDR3 DNA is all that survives: 45 bases in frame from base 1. V ends up 6 bases short and J 1 base short, with an unmatched junction base count of 6. Sample: peripheral blood. The TCR comes from a woman aged 80 or over with acute or convalescent COVID-19. The receptor chain draws on TRBV6-5 and TRBJ2-3; 8 central bases correspond to TRBD2. The nucleotides read TGTGCCAGCAGAAGAGCGGGAGTTGGCACAGATACGCAGTATTTT. This is translated as CASRRAGVGTDTQYF.